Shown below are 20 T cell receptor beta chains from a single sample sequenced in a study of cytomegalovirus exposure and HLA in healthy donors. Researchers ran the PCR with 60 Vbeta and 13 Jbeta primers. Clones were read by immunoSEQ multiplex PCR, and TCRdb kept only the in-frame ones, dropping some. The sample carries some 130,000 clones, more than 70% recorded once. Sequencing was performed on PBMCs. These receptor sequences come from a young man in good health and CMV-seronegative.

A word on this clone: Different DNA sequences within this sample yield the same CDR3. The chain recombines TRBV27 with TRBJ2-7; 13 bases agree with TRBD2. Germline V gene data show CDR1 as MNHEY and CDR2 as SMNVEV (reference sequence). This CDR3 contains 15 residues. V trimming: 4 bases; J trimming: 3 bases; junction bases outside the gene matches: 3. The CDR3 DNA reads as TGTGCCAGCAGTTCCAGACTAGCGGGAGGCTACGAGCAGTACTTC. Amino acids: CASSSRLAGGYEQYF.

CDR3 protein: CASSELAGATNEKLFF. The CDR3 coding sequence is TGTGCCAGCAGTGAATTAGCGGGCGCAACTAATGAAAAACTGTTTTTT. The rearrangement links TRBV6-1 to TRBJ1-4; D gene unclear. The germline CDR1 and CDR2 sequences are MNHNS and SASEGT. V gave up 2 bases and J gave up 0 bases, with 10 bases separating them. The CDR3 has 16 amino acids.

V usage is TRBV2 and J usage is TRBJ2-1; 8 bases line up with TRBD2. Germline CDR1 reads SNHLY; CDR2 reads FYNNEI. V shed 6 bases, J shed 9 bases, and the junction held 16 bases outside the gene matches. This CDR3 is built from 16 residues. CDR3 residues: CASSGVSGREGREQFF. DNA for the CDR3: TGTGCCAGCAGCGGGGTAAGCGGGAGAGAGGGGCGTGAGCAGTTCTTC.

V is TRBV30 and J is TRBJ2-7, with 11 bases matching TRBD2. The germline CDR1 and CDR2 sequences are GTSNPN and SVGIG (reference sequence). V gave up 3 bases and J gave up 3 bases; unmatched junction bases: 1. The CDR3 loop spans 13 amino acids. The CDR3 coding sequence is TGTGCCTGGAGGACTAGCGGGAACTACGAGCAGTACTTC. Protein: CAWRTSGNYEQYF.

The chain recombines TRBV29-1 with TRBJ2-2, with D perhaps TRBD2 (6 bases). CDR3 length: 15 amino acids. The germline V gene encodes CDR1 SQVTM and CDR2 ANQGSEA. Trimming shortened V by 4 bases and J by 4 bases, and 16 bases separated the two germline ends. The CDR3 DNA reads TGCAGCGTTGTAGGTGGGGGGAGTACCACCGGGGAGCTGTTTTTT. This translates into CSVVGGGSTTGELFF.

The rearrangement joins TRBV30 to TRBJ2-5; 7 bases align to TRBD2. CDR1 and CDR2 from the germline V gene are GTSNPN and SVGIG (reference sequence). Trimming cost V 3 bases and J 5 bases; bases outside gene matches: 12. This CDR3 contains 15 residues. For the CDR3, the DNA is TGTGCCTGGAGGTCCGGACTAGGTCAGGCTGAGACCCAGTACTTC. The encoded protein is CAWRSGLGQAETQYF.

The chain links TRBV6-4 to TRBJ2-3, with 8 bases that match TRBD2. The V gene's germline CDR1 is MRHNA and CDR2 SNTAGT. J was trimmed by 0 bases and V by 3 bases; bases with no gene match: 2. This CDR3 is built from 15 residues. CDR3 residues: CASSEASGSTDTQYF. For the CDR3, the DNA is TGTGCCAGCAGTGAGGCTAGCGGGAGCACAGATACGCAGTATTTT.

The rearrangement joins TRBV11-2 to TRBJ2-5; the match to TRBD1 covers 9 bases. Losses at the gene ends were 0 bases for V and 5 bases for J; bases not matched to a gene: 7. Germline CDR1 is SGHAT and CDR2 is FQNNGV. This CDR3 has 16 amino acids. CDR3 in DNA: TGTGCCAGCAGCTTAGATTTGACAGGGGGAAGGGAGACCCAGTACTTC. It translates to CASSLDLTGGRETQYF.

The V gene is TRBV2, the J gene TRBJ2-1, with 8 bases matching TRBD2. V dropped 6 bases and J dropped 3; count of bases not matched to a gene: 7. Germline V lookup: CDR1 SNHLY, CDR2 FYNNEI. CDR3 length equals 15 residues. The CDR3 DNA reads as TGTGCCAGCAGGACAGCGGGAGTTCTCTACAATGAGCAGTTCTTC. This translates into CASRTAGVLYNEQFF.

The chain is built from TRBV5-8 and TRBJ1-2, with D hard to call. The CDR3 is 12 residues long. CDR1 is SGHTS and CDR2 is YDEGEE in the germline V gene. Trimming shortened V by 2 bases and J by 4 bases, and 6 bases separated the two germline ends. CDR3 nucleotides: TGTGCCAGCAGCTTCCCAGGCTATGGCTACACCTTC. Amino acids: CASSFPGYGYTF.

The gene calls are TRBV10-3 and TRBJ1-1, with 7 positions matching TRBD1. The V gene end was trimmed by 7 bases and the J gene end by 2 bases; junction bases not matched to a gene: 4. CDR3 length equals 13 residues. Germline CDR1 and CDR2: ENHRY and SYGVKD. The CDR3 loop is CAINRDRNTEAFF. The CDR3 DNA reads TGTGCCATCAACCGGGACAGAAACACTGAAGCTTTCTTT.

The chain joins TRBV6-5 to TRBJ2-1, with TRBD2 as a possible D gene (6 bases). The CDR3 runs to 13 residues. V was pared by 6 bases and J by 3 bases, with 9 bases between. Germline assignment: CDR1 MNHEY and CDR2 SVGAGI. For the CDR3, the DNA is TGTGCCAGCAGCGGGAGTCTCTACAATGAGCAGTTCTTC. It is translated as CASSGSLYNEQFF.

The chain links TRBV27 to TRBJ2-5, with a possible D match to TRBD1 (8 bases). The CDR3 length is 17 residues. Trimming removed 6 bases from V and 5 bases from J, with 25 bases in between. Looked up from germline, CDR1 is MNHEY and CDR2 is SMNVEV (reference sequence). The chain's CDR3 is CASSLVTPTGGEETQYF. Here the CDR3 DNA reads TGTGCCAGCAGCCTCGTAACCCCAACAGGGGGGGAGGAGACCCAGTACTTC.

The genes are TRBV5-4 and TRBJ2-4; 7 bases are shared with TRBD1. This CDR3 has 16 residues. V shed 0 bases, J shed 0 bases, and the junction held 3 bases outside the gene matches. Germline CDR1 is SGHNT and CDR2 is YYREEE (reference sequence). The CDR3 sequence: CASSLEGAGAKNIQYF. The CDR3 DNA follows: TGTGCCAGCAGCTTGGAGGGGGCTGGAGCCAAAAACATTCAGTACTTC. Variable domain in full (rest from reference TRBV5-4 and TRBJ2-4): ETGVTQSPTHLIKTRGQQVTLRCSSQSGHNTVSWYQQALGQGPQFIFQYYREEENGRGNFPPRFSGLQFPNYSSELNVNALELDDSALYLCASSLEGAGAKNIQYFGAGTRLSVL.

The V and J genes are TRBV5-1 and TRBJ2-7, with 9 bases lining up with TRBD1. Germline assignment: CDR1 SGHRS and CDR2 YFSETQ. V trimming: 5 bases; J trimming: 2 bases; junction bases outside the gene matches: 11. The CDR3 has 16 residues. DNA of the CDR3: TGCGCCAGCAGGAACACCGGGACAGGGTCTACCTACGAGCAGTACTTC. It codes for CASRNTGTGSTYEQYF.

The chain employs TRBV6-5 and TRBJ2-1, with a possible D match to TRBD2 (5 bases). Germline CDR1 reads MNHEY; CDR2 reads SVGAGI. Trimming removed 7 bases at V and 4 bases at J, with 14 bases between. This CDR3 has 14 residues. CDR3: CASTLGGRYNEQFF. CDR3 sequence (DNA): TGTGCCAGCACCCTGGGCGGGCGGTACAATGAGCAGTTCTTC.

CDR3 DNA: TGTGCCAGCCGCCTCGCGCTAGCGGGAGAGCAAGAGACCCAGTACTTC. Translated, it gives CASRLALAGEQETQYF. V gene TRBV27 combines with J gene TRBJ2-5; 10 positions agree with TRBD2. CDR1 and CDR2 from the germline V gene are MNHEY and SMNVEV (reference sequence). This CDR3 contains 16 residues. The V gene end was trimmed by 8 bases and the J gene end by 2 bases; junction bases not matched to a gene: 11.

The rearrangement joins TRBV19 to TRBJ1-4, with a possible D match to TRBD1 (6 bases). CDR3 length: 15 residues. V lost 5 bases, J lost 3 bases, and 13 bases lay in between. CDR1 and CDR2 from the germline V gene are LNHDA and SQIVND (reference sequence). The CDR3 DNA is TGTGCCAGTAGTCTACAGGGTTTGGCTAATGAAAAACTGTTTTTT. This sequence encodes CASSLQGLANEKLFF.

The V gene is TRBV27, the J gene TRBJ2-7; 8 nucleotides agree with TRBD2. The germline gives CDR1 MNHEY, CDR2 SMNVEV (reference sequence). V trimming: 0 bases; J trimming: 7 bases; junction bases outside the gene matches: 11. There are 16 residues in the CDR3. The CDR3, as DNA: TGTGCCAGCAGTTTATCGTGGCTAGCGGGCGGCGGGGAGCAGTACTTC. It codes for CASSLSWLAGGGEQYF.

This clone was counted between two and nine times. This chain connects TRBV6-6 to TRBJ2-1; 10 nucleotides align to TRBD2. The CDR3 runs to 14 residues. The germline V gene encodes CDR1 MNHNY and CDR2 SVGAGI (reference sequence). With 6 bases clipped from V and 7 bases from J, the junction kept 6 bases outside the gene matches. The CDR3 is CASRYTSGANEQFF. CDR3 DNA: TGTGCCAGCAGATATACTAGCGGGGCAAATGAGCAGTTCTTC.